What follows describes a single T cell receptor beta chain. TCRdb re-called the PCR reads through MiXCR, storing one row per CDR3 protein. The profile shows about 640,000 distinct CDR3 sequences, approximately 20% of them singletons. This specimen belongs to a study of molecular identifiers for immune sequencing clone quantification. V shed 6 bases and J 9 bases; nucleotides not matched to a gene: 13. This CDR3 is 14 amino acids long. CDR1 SNHLY and CDR2 FYNNEI come from the germline V gene. Sorted naive CD8 T cells were those defined as CD8+CD4-CCR7+CD45RA+. Input material: naive CD8+ T cells from blood, with Jurkat cell RNA spiked in. Subset denoted: FACS-sorted CD8+CD4-CCR7+CD45RA+ naive T cells. This TCR was recovered from a human donor in good health. Some libraries in this study had Jurkat cell RNA spiked in. The chain couples TRBV2 to TRBJ2-7, with 8 bases matching TRBD2. CDR3 coding DNA: TGTGCCAGCAGGGAGGGACTAGGCGCGGATGGGCAGTACTTC. It translates to CASREGLGADGQYF. The whole variable domain, remainder taken from reference TRBV2 and TRBJ2-7, is EPEVTQTPSHQVTQMGQEVILRCVPISNHLYFYWYRQILGQKVEFLVSFYNNEISEKSEIFDDQFSVERPDGSNFTLKIRSTKLEDSAMYFCASREGLGADGQYFGPGTRLTVT.